These 20 T cell receptor beta chains share one sample of origin, sequenced in a study of Ad26.COV2.S vaccination and SARS-CoV-2 variants. Only in-frame clones appear in the TCRdb table, and some are missing; sequencing was by immunoSEQ multiplex PCR. The sample shows approximately 350,000 clones, around 87% of them seen only once. Treatment denoted: around 19 received Ad26.COV2.S at low or high dose, single or two shots; several received placebo; per-sample allocation not given. Specimen acquisition occurred on day 63 following the initial vaccine or placebo injection. Sequenced material: peripheral blood, taken in a trial of Ad26.COV2.S vaccine versus placebo. The receptors were sampled from a person aged 18-60 years who received the Ad26.COV2.S COVID-19 vaccine or a placebo.

V and J are TRBV9 and TRBJ1-5; 11 bases fit TRBD1. Germline values: CDR1 SGDLS, CDR2 YYNGEE. The J segment lost 6 bases and the V segment lost 5 bases, leaving 10 bases of the junction unmatched. This CDR3 region has 16 residues. Here the CDR3 reads CASSGGQGAPGQPQHF. The CDR3 bases are TGTGCCAGCAGTGGAGGACAGGGGGCCCCGGGTCAGCCCCAGCATTTT.

The gene calls are TRBV4-2 and TRBJ1-1, with a tentative D call TRBD1 (5 bases). V lost 6 bases to trimming and J lost 1 base, with 12 bases between them. The CDR3 extends over 14 amino acids. The germline V gene has CDR1 LGHNA and CDR2 YNFKEQ. The chain's CDR3 is CASSEGLANTEAFF. Here the CDR3 DNA reads TGTGCCAGCAGTGAGGGACTCGCGAACACTGAAGCTTTCTTT.

The rearrangement links TRBV5-1 to TRBJ1-3; D remains ambiguous. CDR3 length equals 14 residues. V was pared by 0 bases and J by 2 bases, with 6 bases between. Germline V gene lookup returns CDR1 SGHRS and CDR2 YFSETQ. The CDR3, as DNA: TGCGCCAGCAGCTTGGCTGGGCCTGGAAACACCATATATTTT. Translated, it gives CASSLAGPGNTIYF.

This chain uses TRBV6-5 with TRBJ2-5, with D tentatively TRBD1 or TRBD2 (5 bases each). The germline V gene encodes CDR1 MNHEY and CDR2 SVGAGI. The CDR3 is 12 amino acids. Deletions cut 7 bases from V and 5 bases from J, with 11 bases between. CDR3 amino acids: CASKPGPETQYF. CDR3 in DNA: TGTGCCAGCAAGCCGGGGCCGGAGACCCAGTACTTC.

The rearrangement links TRBV30 to TRBJ1-4, with a possible D match to TRBD1 (6 bases). The V gene's germline CDR1 is GTSNPN and CDR2 SVGIG (reference sequence). The CDR3 consists of 14 residues. V dropped 5 bases and J dropped 8 bases, with 18 bases sitting between them. The chain's CDR3 is CAWDTGGGREKLFF. The CDR3 coding sequence is TGTGCCTGGGACACGGGGGGCGGGCGAGAAAAACTGTTTTTT.

V usage is TRBV27 and J usage is TRBJ2-1; 8 bases fit TRBD1. V lost 7 bases to trimming and J lost 6 bases; unmatched junction nucleotides: 11. There are 15 residues in the CDR3. Germline V gene data show CDR1 as MNHEY and CDR2 as SMNVEV (reference sequence). The CDR3 protein is CASTDGTGGTNEQFF. The CDR3 nucleotides are TGTGCCAGCACCGACGGGACAGGTGGCACCAATGAGCAGTTCTTC.

The CDR3 nucleotides read TGTGCCAGCAGCTTGGGGGTGAGCTCCTATAATTCACCCCTCCACTTT. It codes for CASSLGVSSYNSPLHF. The chain recombines TRBV5-8 with TRBJ1-6; D remains unclear. Germline CDR1 reads SGHTS; CDR2 reads YDEGEE. V dropped 0 bases and J dropped 0 bases, with 7 bases sitting between them. This CDR3 is built from 16 residues.

This clone was seen only a few times. CDR3 in amino acids: CASLVGPGAGYTF. In DNA form, the CDR3 reads TGTGCCAGTCTAGTGGGTCCCGGAGCGGGCTACACCTTC. The chain combines TRBV19 with TRBJ1-2; D is uncertain. The length of the CDR3 is 13 residues. Germline-derived CDR1 and CDR2 are LNHDA and SQIVND (reference sequence). V shed 8 bases and J shed 8 bases, with 18 bases lying between them.

The chain is built from TRBV7-9 and TRBJ1-2; D gene unclear. From germline, CDR1 is SEHNR and CDR2 FQNEAQ (reference sequence). V was clipped by 5 bases and J by 5 bases, with 9 bases between them. CDR3 size: 12 residues. CDR3 sequence reads: CASSPLEYGYTF. CDR3 coding DNA: TGTGCCAGCAGCCCACTAGAGTATGGCTACACCTTC.

The rearrangement joins TRBV7-2 to TRBJ1-2; TRBD1 might be the D (5 bases). CDR1 is SGHTA and CDR2 is FQGNSA in the germline V gene. V lost 1 base and J lost 11, with 11 bases in between. CDR3 size: 12 residues. In DNA, the CDR3 is TGTGCCAGCAGCTTAGAGGCAGGGCGGTACACCTTC. It codes for CASSLEAGRYTF. The full variable domain, with the rest looked up from reference TRBV7-2 and TRBJ1-2, is GAGVSQSPSNKVTEKGKDVELRCDPISGHTALYWYRQSLGQGLEFLIYFQGNSAPDKSGLPSDRFSAERTGGSVSTLTIQRTQQEDSAVYLCASSLEAGRYTFGSGTRLTVV.

The V gene is TRBV7-8, the J gene TRBJ2-7; 11 bases match TRBD2. The CDR3 spans 15 residues. Germline values: CDR1 SGHVS, CDR2 FQNEAQ. V was pared by 1 base and J by 3 bases, with 2 bases of the junction left unmatched. CDR3 nucleotide sequence: TGTGCCAGCAGCTTAGTTACTAGCGGGAGCTACGAGCAGTACTTC. Amino acid sequence: CASSLVTSGSYEQYF. Looking up the rest from reference TRBV7-8 and TRBJ2-7 gives the full variable domain: GAGVSQSPRYKVAKRGQDVALRCDPISGHVSLFWYQQALGQGPEFLTYFQNEAQLDKSGLPSDRFFAERPEGSVSTLKIQRTQQEDSAVYLCASSLVTSGSYEQYFGPGTRLTVT.

The J gene is TRBJ1-2, the V gene TRBV5-4, with 8 nucleotides matching TRBD1. Germline-derived CDR1 and CDR2 are SGHNT and YYREEE (reference sequence). The CDR3 has 14 residues. The V and J ends lost 1 base and 8 bases, in that order; junction bases with no gene match: 7. The CDR3 region has the DNA TGTGCCAGCAGCTTGCCGTGGACAGGGACCGGCTACACCTTC. Protein product: CASSLPWTGTGYTF.

This sequence joins TRBV5-4 and TRBJ2-3; D remains ambiguous. The germline V gene has CDR1 SGHNT and CDR2 YYREEE (reference sequence). CDR3 size: 16 residues. With 1 base removed from V and 2 bases from J, the gap between germline ends came to 14 bases. CDR3 DNA sequence: TGTGCCAGCAGCTTGCTTGGGATTTCCCCCACAGATACGCAGTATTTT. Amino acids: CASSLLGISPTDTQYF.

The chain is built from TRBV6-5 and TRBJ1-1; TRBD1 is a possible D gene (6 bases). Trimming pared 5 bases from V and 4 bases from J, leaving 14 bases between. The germline V gene encodes CDR1 MNHEY and CDR2 SVGAGI. The CDR3 runs to 14 residues. The CDR3 region has the DNA TGTGCCAGCAGTAGCCCGACAGGCGGCACTGAAGCTTTCTTT. Amino acids: CASSSPTGGTEAFF.

The chain joins TRBV29-1 to TRBJ1-6; D uncertain. Looked up from germline, CDR1 is SQVTM and CDR2 is ANQGSEA. Trimming shortened V by 8 bases and J by 0 bases, and 8 bases separated the two germline ends. The CDR3 spans 13 residues. As DNA, the CDR3 is TGCAGCATCAGGCGCTCCTATAATTCACCCCTCCACTTT. This codes for CSIRRSYNSPLHF.

The chain couples TRBV11-3 to TRBJ2-7, with 7 bases aligning to TRBD1. J was trimmed by 5 bases and V by 5 bases; bases with no gene match: 6. Germline lookup yields CDR1 SGHNT and CDR2 YENEEA. This CDR3 is built from 13 residues. The CDR3 coding sequence is TGTGCCAGCAGCCAGGGACAGCGCAACGAGCAGTACTTC. Its translation: CASSQGQRNEQYF.

The J gene is TRBJ2-7, the V gene TRBV7-8; 11 bases map to TRBD1. The CDR3 sequence is 16 residues long. The J segment lost 7 bases and the V segment lost 6 bases, leaving 14 bases of the junction unmatched. Germline CDR1 SGHVS, CDR2 FQNEAQ. CDR3 coding DNA: TGTGCCAGCAGTTCTTTTTTAGGACAGGGGGCGTTTGAGCAGTACTTC. Translating gives CASSSFLGQGAFEQYF.

The chain couples TRBV6-5 to TRBJ1-1; possible D gene TRBD1, 6 bases. The germline V gene has CDR1 MNHEY and CDR2 SVGAGI. V was clipped by 7 bases and J by 5 bases, with 17 bases between them. The CDR3 consists of 14 residues. The CDR3 loop is CASTPTGARTEAFF. DNA of the CDR3: TGTGCCAGCACCCCCACGGGGGCACGGACTGAAGCTTTCTTT.

The chain links TRBV30 to TRBJ2-5, with unresolved D. V was pared by 5 bases and J by 5 bases, with 9 bases between. The CDR3 totals 11 residues. Germline V gene data show CDR1 as GTSNPN and CDR2 as SVGIG (reference sequence). The CDR3 loop reads CAWGIAETQYF. CDR3 sequence (DNA): TGTGCCTGGGGAATCGCGGAGACCCAGTACTTC.

This clone is a singleton in its sample. This chain connects TRBV9 to TRBJ1-1; 12 nucleotides line up with TRBD1. With 3 bases clipped from V and 6 bases from J, the junction kept 6 bases outside the gene matches. The CDR3 extends over 15 amino acids. In germline, CDR1 is SGDLS, CDR2 YYNGEE. For the CDR3, the DNA is TGTGCCAGCAGCGCAACCGGGACAGGGGGCGCTGAAGCTTTCTTT. This translates into CASSATGTGGAEAFF.